This entry lists 13 T cell receptor beta chains sequenced from one sample in a study of T cell responses to AZD1222 COVID-19 vaccine. Produced via immunoSEQ multiplex PCR; TCRdb's table is partial and in-frame only. The repertoire holds some 150,000 clones, roughly 90% seen once, with 1.5% in the top ten. Source: peripheral blood, taken 28 days after the second AZD1222 dose. All receptors derive from an adult who received the AZD1222 COVID-19 vaccine.

CDR3 coding DNA: TGTGCCAGCAGCGCGGGGGCTAATACGCAGTATTTT. It translates to CASSAGANTQYF. The rearrangement uses TRBV9 and TRBJ2-3; possibly TRBD1 or TRBD2 for D (6 bases each). The CDR3 is 12 amino acids. V lost 3 bases to trimming and J lost 7 bases, with 9 bases between them. Germline-derived CDR1 and CDR2 are SGDLS and YYNGEE.

The gene calls are TRBV7-8 and TRBJ1-3; 7 bases are a match to TRBD1. V shed 4 bases, J shed 0 bases, and the junction held 3 bases outside the gene matches. Looked up from germline, CDR1 is SGHVS and CDR2 is FQNEAQ. The CDR3 extends over 15 amino acids. The CDR3 protein is CASSSGTASGNTIYF. As DNA, the CDR3 is TGTGCCAGCAGCTCCGGGACAGCCTCTGGAAACACCATATATTTT.

V usage is TRBV6-5 and J usage is TRBJ1-1; D is unclear. The CDR3 sequence is 14 residues long. Trimming pared 5 bases from V and 4 bases from J, leaving 14 bases between. Germline lookup yields CDR1 MNHEY and CDR2 SVGAGI. The CDR3 DNA follows: TGTGCCAGCAGTCGGGCCCGACGCGTCACTGAAGCTTTCTTT. It is translated as CASSRARRVTEAFF.

The chain has TRBV9 and TRBJ2-3; 7 bases line up with TRBD1. V lost 3 bases to trimming and J lost 0 bases; unmatched junction nucleotides: 7. This CDR3 spans 16 amino acids. CDR1 is SGDLS, CDR2 YYNGEE, per germline. CDR3 in DNA: TGTGCCAGCAGCGAAACCGGGACAGCTAGCACAGATACGCAGTATTTT. Translation: CASSETGTASTDTQYF.

The rearrangement joins TRBV7-6 to TRBJ1-6, with 8 bases matching TRBD1. The V gene's germline CDR1 is SGHVS and CDR2 FNYEAQ. V was clipped by 3 bases and J by 7 bases; unmatched bases: 8. The CDR3 has 16 amino acids. CDR3 in amino acids: CASSLMAPGGNSPLHF. The CDR3 DNA is TGTGCCAGCAGCTTGATGGCTCCAGGGGGCAATTCACCCCTCCACTTT. The full variable domain, in which reference TRBV7-6 and TRBJ1-6 provide the parts outside the CDR3, is GAGVSQSPRYKVTKRGQDVALRCDPISGHVSLYWYRQALGQGPEFLTYFNYEAQQDKSGLPNDRFSAERPEGSISTLTIQRTEQRDSAMYRCASSLMAPGGNSPLHFGNGTRLTVT.

As DNA, the CDR3 is TGTGCCAGCAGTTTGCGGACTTTCACTGAAGCTTTCTTT. Protein: CASSLRTFTEAFF. The rearrangement links TRBV6-5 to TRBJ1-1, with D hard to call. Trimming cost V 4 bases and J 4 bases, with 10 bases left between them. The CDR3 is 13 residues long. Germline V CDR1 and CDR2: MNHEY, SVGAGI.

The chain uses TRBV15 and TRBJ1-1, with D uncertain. Trimming cost V 6 bases and J 1 base, with 6 bases left between them. This CDR3 is 12 amino acids long. Germline V gene sequence: CDR1 LNHNV, CDR2 YYDKDF (reference sequence). The chain's CDR3 is CATRNGNTEAFF. In DNA, the CDR3 is TGTGCCACCAGGAACGGGAACACTGAAGCTTTCTTT.

The chain uses TRBV2 and TRBJ2-6; D not certain. Germline values: CDR1 SNHLY, CDR2 FYNNEI. The CDR3 runs to 16 residues. Trimming pared 7 bases from V and 0 bases from J, leaving 13 bases between. DNA for the CDR3: TGTGCCAGCACCGGATCTAGAAGCTCTGGGGCCAACGTCCTGACTTTC. Translating gives CASTGSRSSGANVLTF.

J is TRBJ1-2 and V is TRBV9; D not resolved. The CDR3 spans 14 residues. Germline CDR1 reads SGDLS; CDR2 reads YYNGEE. Between the trimmed V and J ends, which lost 3 bases and 4 bases, there was a span of 13 bases. The CDR3 sequence is CASSAELISYGYTF. DNA of the CDR3: TGTGCCAGCAGCGCCGAGCTAATCTCCTATGGCTACACCTTC.

This clone was recorded once. This chain joins TRBV30 and TRBJ1-1; D not resolved. The CDR3 consists of 13 residues. In germline, CDR1 is GTSNPN, CDR2 SVGIG (reference sequence). The V end was cut by 3 bases, the J end by 7 bases, with 15 bases between. As DNA, the CDR3 is TGTGCCTGGAGAGAGCTTCGGACGAATGAAGCTTTCTTT. Encoded protein: CAWRELRTNEAFF.

This rearrangement joins TRBV5-4 to TRBJ1-2; 7 bases match TRBD1. Looked up from germline, CDR1 is SGHNT and CDR2 is YYREEE (reference sequence). The CDR3 is 15 residues long. The V and J ends lost 5 bases and 4 bases, in that order; junction bases with no gene match: 11. CDR3 bases: TGTGCCAGCAGAGCACCCTCAGGGGGGGGCTATGGCTACACCTTC. This encodes CASRAPSGGGYGYTF.

The rearrangement joins TRBV9 to TRBJ1-5; TRBD1 is a possible D gene (6 bases). Trimming left V 4 bases short and J 0 bases short, with 14 bases between. Germline V gene sequence: CDR1 SGDLS, CDR2 YYNGEE. The CDR3 is 16 amino acids. CDR3 sequence reads: CASSPGWGLSNQPQHF. The DNA of the CDR3 is TGTGCCAGCAGCCCGGGGTGGGGGCTTAGCAATCAGCCCCAGCATTTT.

This rearrangement joins TRBV19 to TRBJ2-2, with D perhaps matching TRBD1 (7 bases). CDR1 and CDR2 (germline): LNHDA, SQIVND (reference sequence). Trimming removed 8 bases from V and 5 bases from J, with 15 bases in between. The CDR3 spans 14 residues. The CDR3 DNA is TGTGCCAGTCTCTCACAGGGGAGGACCGGGGAGCTGTTTTTT. This encodes CASLSQGRTGELFF.